This entry concerns a single T cell receptor beta chain. The data derive from a study of blood T cell repertoires in COVID-19. Generated by immunoSEQ multiplex PCR, the TCRdb table keeps only in-frame clones and is missing some. The sample holds some 270,000 clones, about 84% seen once. Trimming at V came to 4 bases and at J to 7 bases, leaving 7 bases not matched to a gene. Germline V gene lookup returns CDR1 SGHTA and CDR2 FQGNSA. The CDR3 is 14 residues long. The chain employs TRBV7-2 and TRBJ1-5; 7 bases are shared with TRBD1. The source is a woman older than 75 with COVID-19, enrolled during active disease. The sequencing input was peripheral blood. This CDR3 is CASSSGQGEQPQHF. DNA for the CDR3: TGTGCCAGCAGCTCCGGCCAGGGGGAGCAGCCCCAGCATTTT.